These 4 T cell receptor beta chains were sequenced from one sample in a study of response to subunit inactivated influenza vaccine. TCRdb re-derived calls from the RT-PCR reads in MiXCR, one entry per CDR3 protein. The sample has almost 250,000 distinct CDR3 sequences; 9.5% to 15% are singletons. This specimen consisted of non-naive T cells sorted from PBMCs, obtained 14 to 15 days before vaccination. The origin of the receptors is a man aged 50 to 60 who received an inactivated influenza vaccine.

This clonotype has just a few counts. The chain couples TRBV5-1 to TRBJ1-4, with D uncertain. V was pared by 1 base and J by 4 bases, with 11 bases between. The CDR3 consists of 15 residues. The germline V gene encodes CDR1 SGHRS and CDR2 YFSETQ. The CDR3 DNA is TGCGCCAGCAGCTTGACCCAGTTCAGTAATGAAAAACTGTTTTTT. It yields the protein CASSLTQFSNEKLFF.

This clonotype came up many times. The chain has TRBV28 and TRBJ2-7; TRBD1 or TRBD2 may be the D gene (6 bases each). The CDR3 is 14 amino acids. Germline V gives CDR1 MDHEN, CDR2 SYDVKM. V lost 4 bases to trimming and J lost 8 bases, with 18 bases between them. The CDR3: CASSSGGTLLQQYF. In DNA, the CDR3 is TGTGCCAGCAGTTCCGGGGGCACACTTCTCCAGCAGTACTTC. The full variable domain, in which reference TRBV28 and TRBJ2-7 provide the parts outside the CDR3, is DVKVTQSSRYLVKRTGEKVFLECVQDMDHENMFWYRQDPGLGLRLIYFSYDVKMKEKGDIPEGYSVSREKKERFSLILESASTNQTSMYLCASSSGGTLLQQYFGPGTRLTVT.

This clonotype was picked up a small number of times. This chain connects TRBV6-2 or TRBV6-3 to TRBJ2-7; 13 bases match TRBD2. Germline-derived CDR1 and CDR2 are MNHEY and SVGEGT. V dropped 4 bases and J dropped 8; count of bases not matched to a gene: 8. This CDR3 region has 15 residues. CDR3 amino acids: CASSFPGTSGIQQYF. CDR3 nucleotide sequence: TGTGCCAGCAGTTTTCCCGGGACTAGCGGGATTCAGCAGTACTTC.

This clonotype was detected ten times or more. The chain uses TRBV7-2 and TRBJ1-1; D is unclear. CDR1 SGHTA and CDR2 FQGNSA come from the germline V gene. This CDR3 is 15 amino acids long. Trimming shortened V by 3 bases and J by 1 base, and 12 bases separated the two germline ends. The DNA of the CDR3 is TGTGCCAGCAGCTTCGACGGGCAGACGAACACTGAAGCTTTCTTT. Amino acid sequence: CASSFDGQTNTEAFF.